Described below is a single T cell receptor (beta chain) sequence and its context. Its antigen is as yet unknown. Germline V gene data show CDR1 as DFQATT and CDR2 as SNEGSKA (reference sequence). This CDR3 comprises 16 residues. The source of the sample is a study of monozygotic twins with inflammatory bowel disease. Study observations and caveats: The analysis yielded no support for one strong signal or clonotype associated with IBD.

UMIs bearing a 6-nucleotide sample barcode were added through template switching. TCRdb reprocessed the 5' RACE reads; each CDR3 protein has one entry and no DNA is given. The sample has 170,000 or so distinct CDR3 sequences, and its top ten clones hold around 6.8%. This receptor was obtained from a human donor with ulcerative colitis or Crohn's disease, or a healthy co-twin of an affected twin (not recorded which). V gene TRBV20-1 combines with J gene TRBJ1-5. Sample: blood. CDR3 protein: CSARRDPRRANQPQHF.